This record looks at one TCR beta chain sequence and its context. What it recognizes is unknown. The sample belongs to a study of CD8+ T cells in alopecia areata. Study conclusions and caveats: Scalp samples also yield sequences from resident alphabeta T cells of normal skin. Mouse data revealed clearer TCR sharing than patient data did, a gap possibly tied to HLA.

CDR3 size: 14 residues. Germline V lookup: CDR1 SGHDN, CDR2 FVKESK. Trimming cost V 1 base and J 8 bases, with 12 bases left between them. Noted treatment: oral pan-JAK inhibitor, 5-10 mg twice daily. Following extraction, RNA underwent reverse transcription to cDNA, which served as the sequencing template. The protocol was immunoSEQ multiplex PCR, while the TCRdb copy is restricted to in-frame clones and leaves out a portion. Seen here are approximately 210,000 clones, 40% to 45% observed once, and the top ten hold around 2.8%. The TCR sequence derives from a human donor with alopecia areata. The chain has TRBV14 and TRBJ2-4; D gene ambiguous. The specimen comprised CD4+ T cells sorted from blood, sampled at approximately week 36, from a patient treated with tofacitinib. For the CDR3, the DNA is TGTGCCAGCAGCCAAGTTAGGTGGGCGGACATTCAGTACTTC. It codes for CASSQVRWADIQYF.